This T cell receptor (beta chain) was recovered during a study of blood T cell repertoires in COVID-19. Germline CDR1 reads ENHRY; CDR2 reads SYGVKD. V was pared by 4 bases and J by 4 bases, with 3 bases of the junction left unmatched. This CDR3 spans 15 amino acids. About this clone itself: Other nucleotide sequences from this sample produce the same CDR3.

Per the original data handling: Amplifying reference gene primers gave estimates of nucleated cell counts. This table comes from immunoSEQ multiplex PCR, and its TCRdb copy is limited to in-frame clones, with some not included. V and J calls plus clone size are reproduced from that table; the DNA served to infer D and trimming. The sample lists about 200,000 clones; 60% to 85% were seen once. The chain is built from TRBV10-3 and TRBJ2-7; TRBD2 aligns across 14 bases. Sequencing was carried out using peripheral blood. The clonotype was recovered from an older woman with acute or convalescent COVID-19. CDR3 sequence (DNA): TGTGCCATCAGTGCCGGGACTAGCGGGAGTTACGAGCAGTACTTC. The encoded protein is CAISAGTSGSYEQYF.